These 32 T cell receptor beta chains were sequenced from one sample in a study of T cell changes during pregnancy in multiple sclerosis. Sequencing used immunoSEQ multiplex PCR; TCRdb keeps in-frame clones, though not all of them. The sample yields about 79,000 clones, about nine tenths seen once. This specimen consisted of CD4+ T cells from peripheral blood mononuclear cells, obtained in the second trimester of pregnancy. These receptors all stem from a female donor with multiple sclerosis, enrolled in a pregnancy study.

Here the CDR3 reads CASSLPGTTNTGELFF. In nucleotides, the CDR3 is TGTGCCAGCAGCCTGCCGGGGACAACGAACACCGGGGAGCTGTTTTTT. The V and J genes are TRBV5-5 and TRBJ2-2, with a tentative D call TRBD1 (6 bases). This CDR3 is 16 amino acids long. Trimming left V 4 bases short and J 0 bases short, with 13 bases between. The germline V gene has CDR1 SGHKS and CDR2 YYEKEE (reference sequence).

The V and J genes are TRBV13 and TRBJ2-3; 8 nucleotides line up with TRBD2. The germline V gene has CDR1 PRHDT and CDR2 FYEKMQ (reference sequence). Unmatched junction bases numbered 5, after V lost 7 bases and J lost 5 bases. The CDR3 runs 13 residues. CDR3 DNA: TGTGCCAGCACGGGGGGGCCGGGAGATACGCAGTATTTT. It encodes CASTGGPGDTQYF.

The J gene is TRBJ2-7, the V gene TRBV28; possible D gene TRBD2, 5 bases. Germline V lookup: CDR1 MDHEN, CDR2 SYDVKM. The CDR3 has 14 residues. Trimming removed 6 bases from V and 0 bases from J, with 12 bases in between. This CDR3 reads CASSLQGSSYEQYF. Here the CDR3 DNA reads TGTGCCAGCAGCCTACAAGGGAGCTCCTACGAGCAGTACTTC.

This chain uses TRBV5-1 with TRBJ2-5; 9 bases align to TRBD1. The CDR3 extends over 16 amino acids. After removal of 4 bases from V and 5 bases from J, the junction contained 12 bases not matched to a gene. Germline CDR1 and CDR2: SGHRS and YFSETQ. The CDR3 DNA is TGCGCCAGCAGCGTCACTGGGACAGGGTCTGTTGAGACCCAGTACTTC. Translation: CASSVTGTGSVETQYF.

V usage is TRBV2 and J usage is TRBJ1-5, with D hard to call. The germline V and J ends were trimmed by 9 bases and 0 bases, with 12 bases remaining between them. This CDR3 is built from 14 residues. Germline V CDR1 and CDR2: SNHLY, FYNNEI. The CDR3 loop is CASKDDYSNQPQHF. The CDR3 coding sequence is TGTGCCAGTAAGGACGACTATAGCAATCAGCCCCAGCATTTT.

The chain has TRBV6-5 and TRBJ2-2; TRBD1 matches at 7 bases. With V trimmed by 7 bases and J by 0 bases, 2 bases remained unmatched. The CDR3 has 14 residues. Germline lookup yields CDR1 MNHEY and CDR2 SVGAGI. The CDR3 coding sequence is TGTGCCAGCACGACAGGGACGAACACCGGGGAGCTGTTTTTT. Amino acid sequence: CASTTGTNTGELFF.

The V and J genes are TRBV28 and TRBJ2-7, with 9 bases aligning to TRBD1. Germline-derived CDR1 and CDR2 are MDHEN and SYDVKM. Trimming at V came to 5 bases and at J to 6 bases, leaving 8 bases not matched to a gene. The CDR3 is 14 amino acids. CDR3 residues: CASSRGTGRLEQYF. For the CDR3, the DNA is TGTGCCAGCAGTAGGGGGACAGGGAGGCTCGAGCAGTACTTC.

In this sample, this clone turned up once. V usage is TRBV7-9 and J usage is TRBJ2-1; D ambiguous. V dropped 2 bases and J dropped 3 bases, with 8 bases sitting between them. The CDR3 extends over 14 amino acids. Germline CDR1 and CDR2: SEHNR and FQNEAQ (reference sequence). The CDR3 DNA reads TGTGCCAGCAGCTTATGGCCAGACTACAATGAGCAGTTCTTC. It specifies CASSLWPDYNEQFF.

The chain is built from TRBV4-1 and TRBJ2-7; D is unresolved. The CDR3 contains 12 residues. The germline V and J ends were trimmed by 4 bases and 3 bases, with 7 bases remaining between them. Germline V CDR1 and CDR2: MGHRA, YSYEKL. In nucleotides, the CDR3 is TGCGCCAGCAGCCCCCCCCGCTACGAGCAGTACTTC. Amino acid sequence: CASSPPRYEQYF.

The chain carries TRBV7-9 and TRBJ1-1; 7 bases line up with TRBD1. The length of the CDR3 is 19 residues. The V and J ends lost 1 base and 0 bases, in that order; junction bases with no gene match: 14. Germline lookup yields CDR1 SEHNR and CDR2 FQNEAQ (reference sequence). The CDR3 nucleotides read TGTGCCAGCAGCTTAGTTCGCGGGTGGGACAGAGAGCTGAACACTGAAGCTTTCTTT. As protein: CASSLVRGWDRELNTEAFF.

The chain has TRBV5-6 and TRBJ2-3; 7 bases are shared with TRBD2. This CDR3 is built from 16 residues. V trimming: 0 bases; J trimming: 0 bases; junction bases outside the gene matches: 4. Germline CDR1 SGHDT, CDR2 YYEEEE. This CDR3 reads CASSLVRGSSTDTQYF. The DNA for the CDR3 is TGTGCCAGCAGCTTGGTGCGGGGGTCGAGCACAGATACGCAGTATTTT. Based on the CDR3 plus reference TRBV5-6 and TRBJ2-3, the full variable domain is DAGVTQSPTHLIKTRGQQVTLRCSPKSGHDTVSWYQQALGQGPQFIFQYYEEEERQRGNFPDRFSGHQFPNYSSELNVNALLLGDSALYLCASSLVRGSSTDTQYFGPGTRLTVL.

The genes are TRBV19 and TRBJ2-7, with TRBD2 matching 10 bases. The ends lost 1 base at V and 3 bases at J; junction bases unmatched: 15. This CDR3 spans 19 amino acids. The V gene's germline CDR1 is LNHDA and CDR2 SQIVND (reference sequence). This chain's CDR3 is CASSIGTPSGRFKRYEQYF. The CDR3 DNA reads as TGTGCCAGTAGTATAGGGACCCCTAGCGGGAGATTCAAACGCTACGAGCAGTACTTC.

The rearrangement uses TRBV10-3 and TRBJ1-1; the D gene is possibly TRBD1 (5 bases). The CDR3 runs 14 residues. Germline V gives CDR1 ENHRY, CDR2 SYGVKD. Trimming pared 2 bases from V and 1 base from J, leaving 8 bases between. The CDR3 loop reads CAISEGGTNTEAFF. The DNA of the CDR3 is TGTGCCATCAGTGAGGGGGGGACGAACACTGAAGCTTTCTTT.

The genes are TRBV5-5 and TRBJ1-3; D is unresolved. The V end lost 2 bases, the J end lost 0 bases, and 9 bases lay between the germline ends. The CDR3 contains 15 residues. Germline V CDR1 and CDR2: SGHKS, YYEKEE (reference sequence). The CDR3 coding sequence is TGTGCCAGCAGCTTTTTGCAAGCCTCTGGAAACACCATATATTTT. This gives the protein CASSFLQASGNTIYF.

CDR3 loop: CALQGEVTEAFF. The CDR3 region has the DNA TGTGCCCTCCAGGGGGAGGTCACTGAAGCTTTCTTT. The rearrangement links TRBV6-1 to TRBJ1-1; the match to TRBD1 covers 7 bases. Germline V CDR1 and CDR2: MNHNS, SASEGT. The CDR3 has 12 residues. The ends lost 11 bases at V and 4 bases at J; junction bases unmatched: 7.

In this sample, this clone turned up a few times. This rearrangement joins TRBV11-1 to TRBJ2-3; the D gene is possibly TRBD1 (5 bases). The V and J ends lost 3 bases and 4 bases respectively, with 26 bases between them. The CDR3 is made up of 19 amino acids. The germline CDR1 and CDR2 sequences are SGHAT and FQDESV (reference sequence). This CDR3 is CASSLSWWSGNGIPDTQYF. CDR3 DNA: TGTGCCAGCAGCTTGAGTTGGTGGTCAGGGAATGGAATCCCAGATACGCAGTATTTT.

The chain recombines TRBV27 with TRBJ1-6; TRBD1 matches at 7 bases. The ends lost 8 bases at V and 7 bases at J; junction bases unmatched: 2. The CDR3 totals 12 residues. CDR1 MNHEY and CDR2 SMNVEV come from the germline V gene (reference sequence). The CDR3 sequence is CASGQVNSPLHF. For the CDR3, the DNA is TGTGCCAGCGGACAGGTCAATTCACCCCTCCACTTT.

The genes are TRBV30 and TRBJ1-4, with D perhaps TRBD1 (6 bases). This CDR3 comprises 18 residues. V was pared by 0 bases and J by 8 bases, with 25 bases between. The germline gives CDR1 GTSNPN, CDR2 SVGIG (reference sequence). The CDR3 protein is CAWSVYRNPGVVREKLFF. CDR3 sequence (DNA): TGTGCCTGGAGTGTATACCGTAATCCAGGGGTTGTTCGCGAAAAACTGTTTTTT.

V gene TRBV11-3 combines with J gene TRBJ1-5; D gene unclear. V lost 8 bases to trimming and J lost 1 base, with 18 bases between them. The CDR3 is 16 residues long. Germline assignment: CDR1 SGHNT and CDR2 YENEEA. This chain's CDR3 is CASSCPQNLSNQPQHF. The CDR3 DNA is TGTGCCAGCTCCTGCCCACAGAATCTAAGCAATCAGCCCCAGCATTTT.

The rearrangement joins TRBV6-1 to TRBJ2-3, with 7 bases aligning to TRBD1. Germline assignment: CDR1 MNHNS and CDR2 SASEGT. This CDR3 comprises 15 residues. V was pared by 5 bases and J by 2 bases, with 7 bases of the junction left unmatched. CDR3 sequence (DNA): TGTGCCAGCAGTCAGACAGGGTCGACCACAGATACGCAGTATTTT. Encoded protein: CASSQTGSTTDTQYF.

V usage is TRBV11-2 and J usage is TRBJ2-7; D is uncertain. The CDR3 runs 13 residues. The V end was cut by 7 bases, the J end by 5 bases, with 15 bases between. CDR1 SGHAT and CDR2 FQNNGV come from the germline V gene. As DNA, the CDR3 is TGTGCCAGCACCCCTGGGCTCACGAACGAGCAGTACTTC. Translating gives CASTPGLTNEQYF.

The CDR3 DNA sequence: TGCGCCAGCAGCCTCCGACAGGGGGCGTTGGAGACCCAGTACTTC. Encoded protein: CASSLRQGALETQYF. The chain has TRBV4-1 and TRBJ2-5; 10 bases align to TRBD1. Trimming removed 4 bases from V and 5 bases from J; junction bases left unmatched: 7. The germline V gene has CDR1 MGHRA and CDR2 YSYEKL. There are 15 residues in the CDR3.

The CDR3 here is CASSEGGEMIRYGYTF. The CDR3 region has the DNA TGTGCCAGCAGTGAAGGGGGCGAGATGATACGCTATGGCTACACCTTC. The rearrangement links TRBV6-1 to TRBJ1-2; D perhaps matches TRBD1 (5 bases). The CDR3 length is 16 residues. Germline CDR1 and CDR2: MNHNS and SASEGT. The V and J ends lost 1 base and 4 bases respectively, with 16 bases between them.

The chain employs TRBV19 and TRBJ1-6; 10 positions match TRBD1. There are 15 residues in the CDR3. With 10 bases clipped from V and 5 bases from J, the junction kept 8 bases outside the gene matches. CDR1 is LNHDA, CDR2 SQIVND, per germline (reference sequence). Written as DNA, the CDR3 is TGTGCCACCGGGGGACAGGGGACAAATAATTCACCCCTCCACTTT. Encoded protein: CATGGQGTNNSPLHF.

The rearrangement links TRBV5-1 to TRBJ2-1, with TRBD1 identical over 7 bases. The CDR3 is 17 residues long. After removal of 2 bases from V and 1 base from J, the junction contained 9 bases not matched to a gene. Germline-derived CDR1 and CDR2 are SGHRS and YFSETQ. Here the CDR3 reads CASSFGTAKLSYNEQFF. The DNA of the CDR3 is TGCGCCAGCAGCTTCGGGACAGCCAAGCTTTCCTACAATGAGCAGTTCTTC.

The chain has TRBV4-1 and TRBJ2-2, with TRBD1 identical over 7 bases. This CDR3 has 16 residues. V was clipped by 5 bases and J by 4 bases; unmatched bases: 10. Per the germline V gene, CDR1 is MGHRA and CDR2 is YSYEKL. The CDR3 nucleotides are TGCGCCAGCAGCATCCTCCAGGGGGTGGGCACCGGGGAGCTGTTTTTT. As protein: CASSILQGVGTGELFF.

The V and J genes are TRBV29-1 and TRBJ1-1; 7 nucleotides agree with TRBD1. The CDR3 is made up of 13 amino acids. CDR1 is SQVTM, CDR2 ANQGSEA, per germline. After removal of 6 bases from V and 3 bases from J, the junction contained 7 bases not matched to a gene. The CDR3 spells CSVRAGGDTEAFF. The CDR3 region has the DNA TGCAGCGTCAGGGCAGGGGGTGACACTGAAGCTTTCTTT. The variable domain in full, with the rest retrieved from reference TRBV29-1 and TRBJ1-1, is SAVISQKPSRDICQRGTSLTIQCQVDSQVTMMFWYRQQPGQSLTLIATANQGSEATYESGFVIDKFPISRPNLTFSTLTVSNMSPEDSSIYLCSVRAGGDTEAFFGQGTRLTVV.

The chain links TRBV28 to TRBJ2-5; perhaps TRBD1 as D (5 bases). The germline V gene has CDR1 MDHEN and CDR2 SYDVKM. This CDR3 has 13 amino acids. V dropped 9 bases and J dropped 5 bases, with 16 bases sitting between them. The DNA of the CDR3 is TGTGCCAGTCTAGAGGCAGGGATGGAGACCCAGTACTTC. Its translation: CASLEAGMETQYF.

As concerns this clone: At one boundary the junction diverges from the germline segment, which might be a read error. The V gene is TRBV28, the J gene TRBJ1-6; 7 nucleotides match TRBD1. The CDR3 covers 13 residues. Germline V lookup: CDR1 MDHEN, CDR2 SYDVKM. The DNA for the CDR3 is TGTGCCAGCAGTCTACCTATGGGGACAGTGCTCGGCTTT. As protein: CASSLPMGTVLGF.

CDR3 nucleotide sequence: TGCGCCAGCAGCCAAAGTACCAGGGCTGGAAACACCATATATTTT. Translated: CASSQSTRAGNTIYF. The V gene is TRBV4-3, the J gene TRBJ1-3; possible D gene TRBD1, 5 bases. Germline values: CDR1 LGHNA, CDR2 YSLEER. Trimming shortened V by 2 bases and J by 2 bases, and 10 bases separated the two germline ends. CDR3 size: 15 residues.

The chain couples TRBV5-6 to TRBJ2-3; TRBD2 is a possible D gene (6 bases). The CDR3 has 19 residues. The germline V and J ends were trimmed by 4 bases and 0 bases, with 24 bases remaining between them. Germline lookup yields CDR1 SGHDT and CDR2 YYEEEE. The CDR3 DNA sequence: TGTGCCAGCAGCGCCCCCTGGAGCGGGCGGACCTCTAGCACAGATACGCAGTATTTT. Amino acids: CASSAPWSGRTSSTDTQYF.

The chain employs TRBV19 and TRBJ2-6, with D perhaps matching TRBD1 (5 bases). The germline V gene has CDR1 LNHDA and CDR2 SQIVND (reference sequence). V was cut by 6 bases and J by 2 bases, with 14 bases left in between. The CDR3 extends over 16 amino acids. The CDR3 DNA follows: TGTGCCAGTAGAGGGGCAGGGTATCCTGGGGCCAACGTCCTGACTTTC. Amino acid sequence: CASRGAGYPGANVLTF.